Detailed here is one T cell receptor (beta chain). No antigen is known for it. The sample comes from a study of blood T cells in healthy people across ages. Study-wide background: Every two T cells gave about one barcoded beta molecule via template switching. Study conclusions and caveats: Both naive CD4+ cell counts and diversity were greater in long-lived donors than in aged donors. Age brought a roughly linear fall in TCR beta diversity measured per million T cells.

PBMCs, at least 7 million per sample, were isolated. The authors ran a second PCR of roughly 7 to 11 cycles using a sample-barcoded 5' primer and a J-beta primer mix. Each CDR3 protein is one row after TCRdb ran MiXCR on the 5' RACE reads. The repertoire holds hundreds of thousands of distinct CDR3 sequences, with around 49% as singletons. This CDR3 has 16 residues. V lost 6 bases to trimming and J lost 3 bases; unmatched junction nucleotides: 13. Germline CDR1 is DFQATT and CDR2 is SNEGSKA (reference sequence). The TCR originated in a woman aged 60-75 years in good health. The sample taken for sequencing was blood. The chain recombines TRBV20-1 with TRBJ2-7, with TRBD2 identical over 11 bases. This chain's CDR3 is CSAVLTRTSGRYEQYF. CDR3 nucleotides: TGCAGTGCAGTTCTGACGAGGACTAGCGGGCGCTACGAGCAGTACTTC.